The sequence of this TCR beta chain was determined in a study of blood T cell repertoires in COVID-19. For the study at large: The United States, Italy and Spain were the sources of the acute and convalescent COVID-19 samples. In each case, the material was cDNA or gDNA derived from T cells, B-cell-depleted T cells, or PBMCs.

This clone occurred a few times. Per the original data handling: From reference gene primer amplification, estimates of nucleated cell counts were derived. Only in-frame clones appear in the TCRdb table, and some are missing; sequencing was by immunoSEQ multiplex PCR. V and J calls and clone size are those listed in that table; D and trimming were worked out from the DNA. Among about 270,000 clones, approximately 87% were seen once, and the ten largest hold around 12%. It was during active infection that Seattle patients were enrolled and then longitudinally followed. The sequencing sample was made of peripheral blood. This receptor was taken from a woman aged 25 to 39 with COVID-19, enrolled during active disease.

The CDR3 is CASSLVIPGDLVGDNQPQHF. The CDR3 coding sequence is TGTGCCAGCAGCTTAGTCATCCCGGGGGATCTGGTTGGTGACAATCAGCCCCAGCATTTT. The chain employs TRBV7-8 and TRBJ1-5; possibly TRBD1 for D (5 bases). V was trimmed by 1 base and J by 3 bases, leaving 25 bases between them. Looked up from germline, CDR1 is SGHVS and CDR2 is FQNEAQ. The length of the CDR3 is 20 residues.